Following are 4 T cell receptor beta chains from one sample sequenced in a study of naive and memory T cell subsets. Both TRBC1 and TRBC2 were covered by a beta constant-region primer of two equimolar oligonucleotides. TCRdb recomputed calls from the UMI-ligation and nested PCR reads with MiXCR, one row per CDR3 protein. The table lists tens of thousands of distinct CDR3 sequences, 11% of them singletons, with 15% to 20% in the top ten. Sequencing was performed on central memory CD8+ T cells from blood. These TCRs come from a human donor in good health.

The genes are TRBV5-6 and TRBJ2-7; tentative D call: TRBD1 (5 bases). This CDR3 is built from 15 residues. The V gene's germline CDR1 is SGHDT and CDR2 YYEEEE. V lost 1 base, J lost 4 bases, and 15 bases lay in between. As DNA, the CDR3 is TGTGCCAGCAGCTTGTGGCAGGGCGCAGCTTACGAGCAGTACTTC. This encodes CASSLWQGAAYEQYF.

In its sample, this clonotype was seen many times. In DNA form, the CDR3 reads TGTGCCAGCAGTTACTCCCCCGGAGGTAGCGGGAGCTCTTACGAGCAGTACTTC. This sequence encodes CASSYSPGGSGSSYEQYF. The V gene is TRBV6-2 or TRBV6-3, the J gene TRBJ2-7; 9 nucleotides agree with TRBD2. CDR1 and CDR2 (germline): MNHEY, SVGEGT. There are 18 residues in the CDR3. V shed 0 bases and J 4 bases; nucleotides not matched to a gene: 13.

This clonotype showed up many times. The chain joins TRBV6-1 to TRBJ2-1, with 9 bases lining up with TRBD2. CDR3 length: 14 amino acids. The germline gives CDR1 MNHNS, CDR2 SASEGT. V was clipped by 5 bases and J by 4 bases; unmatched bases: 3. The CDR3 here is CASSPGLAYNEQFF. The DNA for the CDR3 is TGTGCCAGCAGTCCGGGACTAGCATACAATGAGCAGTTCTTC.

This clonotype has a count of ten or more. The rearrangement joins TRBV4-3 to TRBJ2-7; possible D gene TRBD2, 6 bases. CDR1 and CDR2 (germline): LGHNA, YSLEER. Trimming shortened V by 1 base and J by 1 base, and 11 bases separated the two germline ends. This CDR3 contains 15 residues. The CDR3 sequence is CASSQGVAASYEQYF. CDR3 sequence (DNA): TGCGCCAGCAGCCAAGGAGTAGCGGCATCCTACGAGCAGTACTTC.